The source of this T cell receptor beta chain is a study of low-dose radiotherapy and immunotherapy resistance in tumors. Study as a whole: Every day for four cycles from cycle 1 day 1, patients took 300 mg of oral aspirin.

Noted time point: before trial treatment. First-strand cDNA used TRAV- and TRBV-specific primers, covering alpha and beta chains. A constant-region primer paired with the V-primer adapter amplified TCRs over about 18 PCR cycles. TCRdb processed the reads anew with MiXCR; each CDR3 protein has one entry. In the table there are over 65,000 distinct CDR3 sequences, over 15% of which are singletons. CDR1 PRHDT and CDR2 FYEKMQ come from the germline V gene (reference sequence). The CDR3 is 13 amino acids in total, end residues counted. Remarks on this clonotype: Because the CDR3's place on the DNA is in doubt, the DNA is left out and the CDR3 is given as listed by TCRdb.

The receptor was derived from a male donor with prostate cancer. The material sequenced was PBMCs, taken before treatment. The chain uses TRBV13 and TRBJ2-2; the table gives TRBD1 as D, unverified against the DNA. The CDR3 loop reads CASSLVWGELFFF.